This section outlines one T cell receptor beta chain sequence together with its context. This entry belongs to a study of T-cell reconstitution after alpha-beta-depleted transplantation in children. Unique molecular identifiers tagged the TCRbeta library. In TCRdb, the PCR reads were re-called with MiXCR into one record per CDR3 protein. There are about 610,000 distinct CDR3 sequences in the sample; over 9.5% occur only once, and about 4.3% lies in the top ten. The V gene lost 1 base and the J gene lost 10 bases, with 9 bases spanning the gap. This CDR3 comprises 11 residues. Germline V gene lookup returns CDR1 DFQATT and CDR2 SNEGSKA (reference sequence).

The material sequenced was PBMCs from the stem cell graft donor, taken from the stem cell graft. The gene calls are TRBV20-1 and TRBJ2-3; tentatively, D is TRBD2 (6 bases). This sequence originates from a human donor who donated a stem cell graft to a child with acute myeloid leukemia. The DNA of the CDR3 is TGCAGTGCTAGAGGAGCTAGCGCGCAGTATTTT. It codes for CSARGASAQYF.